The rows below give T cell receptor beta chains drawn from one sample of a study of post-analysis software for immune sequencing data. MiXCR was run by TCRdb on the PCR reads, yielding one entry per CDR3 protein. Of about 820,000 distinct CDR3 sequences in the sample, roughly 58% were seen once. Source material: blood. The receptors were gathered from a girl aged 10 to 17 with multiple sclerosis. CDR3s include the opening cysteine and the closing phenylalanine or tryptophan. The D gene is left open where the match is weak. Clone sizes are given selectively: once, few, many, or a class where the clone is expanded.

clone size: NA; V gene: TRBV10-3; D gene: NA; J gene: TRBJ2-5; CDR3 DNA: TGTGCCATCAGGGACCTTGCGAACCAAGAGACCCAGTACTTC; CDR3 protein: CAIRDLANQETQYF
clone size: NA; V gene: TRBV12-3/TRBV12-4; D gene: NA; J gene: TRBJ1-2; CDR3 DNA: TGTGCCAGCAGCCCTGGACCCTGGGAGGGCTACACCTTC; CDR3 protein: CASSPGPWEGYTF
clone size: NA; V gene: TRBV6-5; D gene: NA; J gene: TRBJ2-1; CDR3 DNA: TGTGCCAGCAGTCCCCGTCCGGGAGCATCCTACAATGAGCAGTTCTTC; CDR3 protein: CASSPRPGASYNEQFF
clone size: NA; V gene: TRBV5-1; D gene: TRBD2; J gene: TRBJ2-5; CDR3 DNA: TGCGCCAGCAGCCTGGGGGGACTAGCGGACGTGACCCAGTACTTC; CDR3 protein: CASSLGGLADVTQYF
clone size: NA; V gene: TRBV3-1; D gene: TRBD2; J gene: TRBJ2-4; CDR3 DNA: TGTGCCAGCAGCCAAGACCCGGCTAGCGGGTTTGGAAACATTCAGTACTTC; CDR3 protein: CASSQDPASGFGNIQYF
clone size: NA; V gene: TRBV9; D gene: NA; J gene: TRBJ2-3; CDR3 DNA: TGTGCCAGCAGCGTAAAACGGGAAATCACAGATACGCAGTATTTT; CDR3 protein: CASSVKREITDTQYF
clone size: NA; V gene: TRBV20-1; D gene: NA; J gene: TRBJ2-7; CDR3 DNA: TGCAGTGCTCGGGAAGCTTACGAGCAGTACTTC; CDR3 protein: CSAREAYEQYF
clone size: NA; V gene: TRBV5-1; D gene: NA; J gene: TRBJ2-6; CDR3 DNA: TGCGCCAGCAGCTTCGGAACAGTTGGGGCCAACGTCCTGACTTTC; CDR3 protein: CASSFGTVGANVLTF
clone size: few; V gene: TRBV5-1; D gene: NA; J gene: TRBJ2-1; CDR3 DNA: TGCGCCAGCAGCTTTCGGCCTAGCGCCAATGAGCAGTTCTTC; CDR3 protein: CASSFRPSANEQFF
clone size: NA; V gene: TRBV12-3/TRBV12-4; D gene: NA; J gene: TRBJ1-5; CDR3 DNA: TGTGCCAGCAGTTTAGGGGAAGGGGGAAGGCCCCAGCATTTT; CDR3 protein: CASSLGEGGRPQHF
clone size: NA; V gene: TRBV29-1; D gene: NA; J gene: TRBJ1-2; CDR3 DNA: TGCAGCGTTGACGGCCCCGAGGGGCCATATGGGGCCTATGGCTACACCTTC; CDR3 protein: CSVDGPEGPYGAYGYTF
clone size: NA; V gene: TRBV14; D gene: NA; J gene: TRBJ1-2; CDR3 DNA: TGTGCCAGCAGCCAAGTGGGTGCCTATGGCTACACCTTC; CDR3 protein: CASSQVGAYGYTF
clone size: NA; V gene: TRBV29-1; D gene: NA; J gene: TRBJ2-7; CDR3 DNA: TGCAGCGTTGACACGGAGAGCTCCTACGAGCAGTACTTC; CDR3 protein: CSVDTESSYEQYF
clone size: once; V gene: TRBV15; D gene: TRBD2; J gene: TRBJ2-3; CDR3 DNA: TGTGCCACCAGCAGAGATGCTAGCGGGGGGCCAGATACGCAGTATTTT; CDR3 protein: CATSRDASGGPDTQYF
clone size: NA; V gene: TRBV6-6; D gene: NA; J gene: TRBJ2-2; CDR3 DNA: TGTGCCAGCAGTTATGACCGGCGGTTTTTT; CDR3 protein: CASSYDRRFF
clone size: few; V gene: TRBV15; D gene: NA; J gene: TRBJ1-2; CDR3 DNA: TGTGCCACCAGCAGAGATACAGGTGGCTACACCTTC; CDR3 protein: CATSRDTGGYTF
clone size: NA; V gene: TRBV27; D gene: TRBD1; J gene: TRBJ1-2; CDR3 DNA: TGTGCCAGCAGTTTACTATCGGTGGGACAGGATAACTATGGCTACACCTTC; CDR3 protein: CASSLLSVGQDNYGYTF
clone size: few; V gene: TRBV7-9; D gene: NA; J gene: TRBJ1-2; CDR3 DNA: TGTGCCAGCTCCCCGTCCGGGGGCGCTTCCTATGGCTACACCTTC; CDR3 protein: CASSPSGGASYGYTF
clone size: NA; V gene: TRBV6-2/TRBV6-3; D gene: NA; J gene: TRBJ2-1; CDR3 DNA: TGTGCCAGCAGTTACGACTTGAGCTCCTACAATGAGCAGTTCTTC; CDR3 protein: CASSYDLSSYNEQFF
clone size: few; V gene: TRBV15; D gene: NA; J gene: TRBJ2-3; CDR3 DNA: TGTGCCACCAGCAGAGCCCCAGACACAGGAGATACGCAGTATTTT; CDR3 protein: CATSRAPDTGDTQYF
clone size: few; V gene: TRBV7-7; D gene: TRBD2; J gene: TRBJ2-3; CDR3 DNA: TGTGCTAGCAGCAGGCTAGCGGGAACAGATACGCAGTATTTT; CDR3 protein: CASSRLAGTDTQYF
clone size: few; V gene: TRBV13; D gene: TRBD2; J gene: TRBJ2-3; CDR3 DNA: TGTGCCAGCAGCTTAGGAGGACTAGCGGGGCAATCAGATACGCAGTATTTT; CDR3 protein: CASSLGGLAGQSDTQYF
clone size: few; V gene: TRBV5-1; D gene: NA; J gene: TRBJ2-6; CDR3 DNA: TGCGCCAGCCTTGACGCATCCGGGGCCAACGTCCTGACTTTC; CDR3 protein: CASLDASGANVLTF
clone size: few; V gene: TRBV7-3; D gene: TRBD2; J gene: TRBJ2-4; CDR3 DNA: TGTGCCAGCAGCTTGACTAGCGGGGGCCCTAGGAACATTCAGTACTTC; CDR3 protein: CASSLTSGGPRNIQYF
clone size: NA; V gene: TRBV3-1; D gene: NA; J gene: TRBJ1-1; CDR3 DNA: TGTGCCAGCAGCCAAGTACAGATTCGGAACACTGAAGCTTTCTTT; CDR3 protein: CASSQVQIRNTEAFF
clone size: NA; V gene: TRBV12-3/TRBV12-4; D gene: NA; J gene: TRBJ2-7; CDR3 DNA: TGTGCCAGCAGCCTCCCAGCCCTTGGCGGGGTCTACGAGCAGTACTTC; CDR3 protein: CASSLPALGGVYEQYF
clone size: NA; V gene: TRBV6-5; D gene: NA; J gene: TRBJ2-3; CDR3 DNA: TGTGCCAGCAGTTATACGCGGGCTGGCACAGATACGCAGTATTTT; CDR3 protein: CASSYTRAGTDTQYF
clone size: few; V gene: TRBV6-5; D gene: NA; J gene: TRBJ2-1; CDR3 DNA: TGTGCCAGCAGTTACCGGGGCCGTGGCAATGAGCAGTTCTTC; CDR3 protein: CASSYRGRGNEQFF
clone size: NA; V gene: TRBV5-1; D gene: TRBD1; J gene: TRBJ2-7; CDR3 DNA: TGCGCCAGCAGCTTGCCGGGACAGGAATACGAGCAGTACTTC; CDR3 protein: CASSLPGQEYEQYF
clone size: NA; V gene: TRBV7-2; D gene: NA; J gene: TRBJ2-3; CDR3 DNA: TGTGCCAGCAGCTTAGGGGGACCTCCTGGGGGTACGCAGTATTTT; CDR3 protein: CASSLGGPPGGTQYF
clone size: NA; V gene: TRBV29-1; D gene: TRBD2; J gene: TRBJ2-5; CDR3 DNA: TGCAGCGTGCCTAGCGGGGCCAGGGAGACCCAGTACTTC; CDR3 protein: CSVPSGARETQYF
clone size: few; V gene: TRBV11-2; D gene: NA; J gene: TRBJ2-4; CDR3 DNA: TGTGCCAGCAGCCCAGGGGTCGGGACCAAAAACATTCAGTACTTC; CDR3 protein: CASSPGVGTKNIQYF
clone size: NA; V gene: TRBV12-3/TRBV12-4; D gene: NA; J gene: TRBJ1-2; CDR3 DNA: TGTGCCAGCAGAGCAGGGGTTGACTATGGCTACACCTTC; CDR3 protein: CASRAGVDYGYTF
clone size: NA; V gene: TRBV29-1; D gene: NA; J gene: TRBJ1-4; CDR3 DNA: TGCAGCGCCTGTGGGGGGCAATATGAAAAACTGTTTTTT; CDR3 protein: CSACGGQYEKLFF
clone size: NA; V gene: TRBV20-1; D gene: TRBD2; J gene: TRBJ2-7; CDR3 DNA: TGCAGTGCTAGAGATCTAGGACTAGGCTACGAGCAGTACTTC; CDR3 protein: CSARDLGLGYEQYF
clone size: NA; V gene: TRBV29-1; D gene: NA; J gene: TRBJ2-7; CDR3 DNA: TGCAGCGTTGACTCGGGGCCCGCCTACGAGCAGTACTTC; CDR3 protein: CSVDSGPAYEQYF
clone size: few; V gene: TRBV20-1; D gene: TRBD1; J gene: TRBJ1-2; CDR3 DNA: TGCAGTGCTGTTTCCGGGACAGGGACCATCTATGGCTACACCTTC; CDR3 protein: CSAVSGTGTIYGYTF
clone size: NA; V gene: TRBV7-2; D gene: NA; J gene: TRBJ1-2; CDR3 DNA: TGTGCCTGCAGCCCGGATCCCTTTAGCTATGGCTACACCTTC; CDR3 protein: CACSPDPFSYGYTF
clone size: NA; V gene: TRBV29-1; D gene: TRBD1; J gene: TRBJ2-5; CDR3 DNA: TGCAGCGTGGGGACAGGGAGAGAGACCCAGTACTTC; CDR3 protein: CSVGTGRETQYF
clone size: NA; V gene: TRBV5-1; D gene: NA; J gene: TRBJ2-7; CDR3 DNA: TGCGCCAGCAGCGGTACGGGGAAGCACGAGCAGTACTTC; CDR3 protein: CASSGTGKHEQYF
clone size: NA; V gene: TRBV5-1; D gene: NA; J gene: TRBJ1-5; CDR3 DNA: TGCGCCAGCAGCTTTGGGTCGGCCCGTAATAGCAATCAGCCCCAGCATTTT; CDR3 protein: CASSFGSARNSNQPQHF
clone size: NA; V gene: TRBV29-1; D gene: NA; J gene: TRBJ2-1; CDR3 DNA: TGCAGCGTGTTACAGGGTTGGGACAATGAGCAGTTCTTC; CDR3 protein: CSVLQGWDNEQFF
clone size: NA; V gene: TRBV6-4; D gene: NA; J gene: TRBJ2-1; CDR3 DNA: TGTGCCAGCAGTGAGCAGGGATCGCCCGCCTGGGAGCAGTTCTTC; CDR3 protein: CASSEQGSPAWEQFF
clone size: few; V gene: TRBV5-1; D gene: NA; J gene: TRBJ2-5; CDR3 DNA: TGCGCCAGCAGCTTGGATAGGTCGGAAGAGACCCAGTACTTC; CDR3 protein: CASSLDRSEETQYF
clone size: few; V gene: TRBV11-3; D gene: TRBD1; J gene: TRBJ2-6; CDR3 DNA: TGTGCCAGCAGCTCAGGACAGGGGCGCCTCGGGGACTCTGGGGCCAACGTCCTGACTTTC; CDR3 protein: CASSSGQGRLGDSGANVLTF
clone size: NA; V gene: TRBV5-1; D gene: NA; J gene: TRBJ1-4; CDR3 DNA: TGCGCCGGCAGCTTCGGACAGATGTGGGCTAATGAAAAACTGTTTTTT; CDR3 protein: CAGSFGQMWANEKLFF
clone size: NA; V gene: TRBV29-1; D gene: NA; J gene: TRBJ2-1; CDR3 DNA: TGCAGCGTTGGAAGACTCCTATCCTACAATGAGCAGTTCTTC; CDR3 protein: CSVGRLLSYNEQFF
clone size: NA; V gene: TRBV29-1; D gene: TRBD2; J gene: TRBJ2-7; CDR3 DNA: TGCAGCGCCGGATGGGGGACTAGCGTGGGCGAGCAGTACTTC; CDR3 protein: CSAGWGTSVGEQYF
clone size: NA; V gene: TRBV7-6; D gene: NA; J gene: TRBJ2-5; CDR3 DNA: TGTGCCAGCAGCTTCGGAACGAAGCAAGAGACCCAGTACTTC; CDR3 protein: CASSFGTKQETQYF
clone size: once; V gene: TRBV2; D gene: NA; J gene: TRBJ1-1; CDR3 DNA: TGTGCCAGCAGTTTGGGCAGAGATGCTGAAGCTTTCTTT; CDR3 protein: CASSLGRDAEAFF
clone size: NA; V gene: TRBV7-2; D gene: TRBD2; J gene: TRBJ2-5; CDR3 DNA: TGTGCCAGCAGCTTAGGGGTAGCGGGAGGAGAGACCCAGTACTTC; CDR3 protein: CASSLGVAGGETQYF
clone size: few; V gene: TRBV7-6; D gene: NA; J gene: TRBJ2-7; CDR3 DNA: TGTGCCAGCAGCTTAGACGATCCCTACGAGCAGTACTTC; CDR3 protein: CASSLDDPYEQYF
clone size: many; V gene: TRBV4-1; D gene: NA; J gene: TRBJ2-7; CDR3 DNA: TGCGCCAGCAGCCATATTTCCCCGAGGAGCTCCTACGAGCAGTACTTC; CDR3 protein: CASSHISPRSSYEQYF
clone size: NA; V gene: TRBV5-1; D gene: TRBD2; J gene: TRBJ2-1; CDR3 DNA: TGCGCCAGCAGGGCGGGACTAGCGGGAGAGGAGCAGTTCTTC; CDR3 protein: CASRAGLAGEEQFF
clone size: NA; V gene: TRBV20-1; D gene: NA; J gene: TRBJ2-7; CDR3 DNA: TGCAGTGCTAGGCAGGACTTGCTCTCCTACGAGCAGTACTTC; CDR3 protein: CSARQDLLSYEQYF
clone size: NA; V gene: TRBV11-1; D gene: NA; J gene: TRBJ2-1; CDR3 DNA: TGTGCCAGCAGCTTAAGGATGGGGGCTAGGTACAATGAGCAGTTCTTC; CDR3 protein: CASSLRMGARYNEQFF
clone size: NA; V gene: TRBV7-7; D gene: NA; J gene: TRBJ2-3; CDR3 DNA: TGTGCTAGCAGCTTAAATCTAGCAGGCACAGATACGCAGTATTTT; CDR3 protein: CASSLNLAGTDTQYF
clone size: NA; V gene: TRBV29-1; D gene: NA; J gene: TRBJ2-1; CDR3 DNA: TGCAGCGTTATTTACGGGAGTACCAATGAGCAGTTCTTC; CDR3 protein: CSVIYGSTNEQFF
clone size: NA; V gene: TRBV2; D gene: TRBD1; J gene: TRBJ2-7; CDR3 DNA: TGTGCCAGCAGTGAACCAACAGCCGGGACAGGAGGCGACGAGCAGTACTTC; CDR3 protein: CASSEPTAGTGGDEQYF